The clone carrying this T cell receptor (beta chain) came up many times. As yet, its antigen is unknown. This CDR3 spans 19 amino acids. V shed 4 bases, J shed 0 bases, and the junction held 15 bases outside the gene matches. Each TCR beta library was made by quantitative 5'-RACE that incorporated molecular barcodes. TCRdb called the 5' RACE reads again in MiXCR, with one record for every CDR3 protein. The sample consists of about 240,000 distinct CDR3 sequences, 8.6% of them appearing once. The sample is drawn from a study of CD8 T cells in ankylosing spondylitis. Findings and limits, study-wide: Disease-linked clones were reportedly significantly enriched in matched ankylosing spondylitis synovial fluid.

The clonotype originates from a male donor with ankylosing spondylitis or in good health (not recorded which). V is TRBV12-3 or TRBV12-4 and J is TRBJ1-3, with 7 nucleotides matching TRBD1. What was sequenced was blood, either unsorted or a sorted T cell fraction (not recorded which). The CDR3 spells CASSSIRSTGNRSGNTIYF. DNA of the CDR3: TGTGCCAGCAGTTCCATACGGTCGACAGGGAACCGCTCTGGAAACACCATATATTTT.